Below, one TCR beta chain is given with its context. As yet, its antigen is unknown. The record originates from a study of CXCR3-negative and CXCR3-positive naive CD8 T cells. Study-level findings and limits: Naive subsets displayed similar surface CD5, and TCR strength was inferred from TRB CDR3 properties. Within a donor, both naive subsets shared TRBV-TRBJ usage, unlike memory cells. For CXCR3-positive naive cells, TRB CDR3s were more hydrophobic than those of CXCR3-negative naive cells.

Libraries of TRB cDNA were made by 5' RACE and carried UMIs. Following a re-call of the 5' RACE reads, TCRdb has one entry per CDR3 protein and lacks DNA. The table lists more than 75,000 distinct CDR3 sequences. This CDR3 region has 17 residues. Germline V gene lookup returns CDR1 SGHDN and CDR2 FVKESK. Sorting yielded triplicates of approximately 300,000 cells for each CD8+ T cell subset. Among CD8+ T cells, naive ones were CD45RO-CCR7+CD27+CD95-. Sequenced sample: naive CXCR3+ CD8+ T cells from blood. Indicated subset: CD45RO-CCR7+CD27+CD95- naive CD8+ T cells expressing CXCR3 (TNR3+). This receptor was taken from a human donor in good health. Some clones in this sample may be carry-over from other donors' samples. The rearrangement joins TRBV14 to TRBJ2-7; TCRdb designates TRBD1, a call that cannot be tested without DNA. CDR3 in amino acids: CASSQDPGTGYSYEQYF. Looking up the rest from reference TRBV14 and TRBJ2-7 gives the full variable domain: EAGVTQFPSHSVIEKGQTVTLRCDPISGHDNLYWYRRVMGKEIKFLLHFVKESKQDESGMPNNRFLAERTGGTYSTLKVQPAELEDSGVYFCASSQDPGTGYSYEQYFGPGTRLTVT.